This T cell receptor beta chain comes out of a study of blood T cell repertoires in COVID-19 (TCRdb year 2020). Notes on the research overall: Collaborator samples came from the United States, Italy and Spain and covered acute and convalescent phases of COVID-19. The material from the prospective study consisted of cDNA or gDNA derived from T cells, B-cell-depleted T cells, or PBMCs. Subjects who had been exposed to COVID-19, were actively infected with it, or had recovered from it provided the deeply sampled blood TCRbeta repertoires that made up the dataset. A freely available public database, intended as a resource for researchers studying the immune response to SARS-CoV-2, is where the repertoires were released. Samples were obtained from the ongoing ImmuneRACE study (first 160 participants) and from 1,200 or so subjects provided by 6 global collaborators. A de-identified subject ID, COVID-19 status, age in years and sex were almost always included in the sample metadata. Where available, HLA class I and class II types were obtained from metadata supplied by the sample provider rather than from assay-based typing. The paper as a whole reports these results and caveats: How much clinical and demographic metadata was included differed by source and by participant, and the metadata was provided uncurated.

As to this clone: Its antigen has not been determined. No qualities accompany the bases; no much larger clone lies one base away.

The germline V gene sets CDR1 to SGHDT and CDR2 to YYEEEE. The CDR3 numbers 14 residues from cysteine through phenylalanine. Here the CDR3 DNA is all that survives: 42 bases in frame from base 1. V is reduced by 4 bases and J by 2 bases, leaving a spacing of 12 bases between them. The immunoSEQ Assay, a bias-controlled multiplex PCR, was used to amplify TCRbeta CDR3 regions from genomic DNA. The authors processed their data as follows. Nucleated cell counts per sample were estimated from amplification of reference gene primers within the assay. To quantify the absolute abundance of each unique TCRbeta CDR3 rearrangement, sequence reads were collapsed and filtered. For each sample, productive Simpson clonality was calculated as the square root of Simpson's diversity index across productive rearrangements. The clones in this table, taken by TCRdb from immuneACCESS, are in-frame only. Not every clone is retained; where verified, under half of the shortfall comes from an unresolved V gene, and the cause of the rest is unknown. The D gene and trimming were derived from the DNA, and the V and J assignments and clone size from that table. Recorded for this sample are about 200,000 clones; 70% to 90% of them occurred a single time. 20% to 25% of the sample is taken by the ten largest.

The collaborating institutions used their own protocols to collect whole blood in K2EDTA tubes. Collaborator samples were shipped for TCRbeta analysis as frozen whole blood, isolated PBMCs, or DNA extracted from either sample type. This sequence originates from a man between 60 and 75 years old with active or convalescent COVID-19. Sequencing was carried out using peripheral blood. The chain joins TRBV5-6 to TRBJ1-1; the D gene is perhaps TRBD1, from 5 matching bases. The nucleotide sequence reads TGTGCCAGCAGCAAAGGTTGGGGCAACACTGAAGCTTTCTTT. It codes for CASSKGWGNTEAFF.